The clone carrying this T cell receptor beta chain was picked up one time. The antigen is undetermined. The data were taken from a study of T cell responses to AZD1222 COVID-19 vaccine. The assay was immunoSEQ multiplex PCR, and TCRdb's table has in-frame clones only and misses some. The data show some 130,000 clones, over 85% seen once. Study-wide results and caveats: Repertoires were collected only later (after the peak T cell response had occurred).

Sequencing used peripheral blood, obtained on day 0 of AZD1222 vaccination. The sequence came from an adult in good health.

For the CDR3, the DNA is TGTGCCAGCAGCTTAGTTGGTAACTCCTACGAGCAGTACTTC. Residues: CASSLVGNSYEQYF. The chain combines TRBV7-8 with TRBJ2-7; no firm D call. Deletions cut 1 base from V and 0 bases from J, with 7 bases between. Germline lookup yields CDR1 SGHVS and CDR2 FQNEAQ. The CDR3 has 14 amino acids.